The clone carrying this TCR beta chain was counted a single time. This sample includes further DNA sequences coding for the same CDR3. The record originates from a study of shared clonotypes between healthy human individuals. About the research overall: For every donor, three CD4 naive, three CD4 memory, two CD8 naive and one CD8 memory plates were used.

CD45RO-negative CD8 cells positively selected for CCR7 made up the naive population, which excluded terminally differentiated effector memory CD45RA+ cells. For sorted subsets, about 190 ng DNA per replicate equaled around 28,000 T cell genomes. Method: immunoSEQ multiplex PCR; TCRdb's copy keeps in-frame clones and lacks some. The sample yields around 1.9 million clones, roughly 91% seen once. From germline, CDR1 is MNHEY and CDR2 SMNVEV (reference sequence). Trimming removed 3 bases from V and 0 bases from J, with 12 bases in between. This CDR3 has 15 amino acids. The chain has TRBV27 and TRBJ2-7; tentative D call: TRBD2 (6 bases). This receptor was obtained from a man between 18 and 35 years old in good health. Some clones in this sample may be carry-over from other donors' samples. What was sequenced was naive CD8+ T cells from PBMCs. CDR3 loop: CASSLSGGASYEQYF. In DNA form, the CDR3 reads TGTGCCAGCAGTTTGTCGGGCGGGGCCTCCTACGAGCAGTACTTC.